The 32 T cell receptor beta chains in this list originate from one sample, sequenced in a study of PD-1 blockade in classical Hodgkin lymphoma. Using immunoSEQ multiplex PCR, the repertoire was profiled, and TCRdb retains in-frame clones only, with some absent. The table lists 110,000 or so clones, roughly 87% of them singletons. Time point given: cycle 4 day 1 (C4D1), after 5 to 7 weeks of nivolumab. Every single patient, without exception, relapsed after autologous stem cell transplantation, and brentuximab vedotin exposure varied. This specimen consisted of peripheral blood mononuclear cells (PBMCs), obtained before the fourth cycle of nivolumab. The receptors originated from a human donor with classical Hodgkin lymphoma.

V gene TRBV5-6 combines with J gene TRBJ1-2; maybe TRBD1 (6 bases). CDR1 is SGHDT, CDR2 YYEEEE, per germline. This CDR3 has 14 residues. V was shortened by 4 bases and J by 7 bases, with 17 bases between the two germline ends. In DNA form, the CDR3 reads TGTGCCAGCAGCCCCGAACAGGGAAGGGGTGGCTACACCTTC. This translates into CASSPEQGRGGYTF.

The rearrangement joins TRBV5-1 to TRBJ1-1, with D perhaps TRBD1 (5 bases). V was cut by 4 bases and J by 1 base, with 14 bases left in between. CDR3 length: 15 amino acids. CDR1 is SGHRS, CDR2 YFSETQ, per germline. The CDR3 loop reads CASSPTWGRNTEAFF. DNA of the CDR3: TGCGCCAGCAGCCCCACTTGGGGGAGGAACACTGAAGCTTTCTTT.

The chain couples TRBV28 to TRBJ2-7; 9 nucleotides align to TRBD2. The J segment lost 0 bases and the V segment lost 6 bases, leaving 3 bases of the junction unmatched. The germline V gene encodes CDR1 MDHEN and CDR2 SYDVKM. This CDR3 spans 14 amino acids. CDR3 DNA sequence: TGTGCCAGCAGGGGACTAGCCCGCTCCTACGAGCAGTACTTC. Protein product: CASRGLARSYEQYF.

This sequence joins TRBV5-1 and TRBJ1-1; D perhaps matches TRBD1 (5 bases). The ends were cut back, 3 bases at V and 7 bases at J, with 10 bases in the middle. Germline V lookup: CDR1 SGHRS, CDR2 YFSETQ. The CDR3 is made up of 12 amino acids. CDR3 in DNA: TGCGCCAGCAGCTGGGGCGGGGGTGAAGCTTTCTTT. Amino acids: CASSWGGGEAFF.

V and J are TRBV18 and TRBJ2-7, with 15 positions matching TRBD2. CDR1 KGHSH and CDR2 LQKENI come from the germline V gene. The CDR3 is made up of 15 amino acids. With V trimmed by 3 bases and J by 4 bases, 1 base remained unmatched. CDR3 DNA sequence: TGTGCCAGCTCACCCGGGACTAGCGGGAGGTACGAGCAGTACTTC. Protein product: CASSPGTSGRYEQYF.

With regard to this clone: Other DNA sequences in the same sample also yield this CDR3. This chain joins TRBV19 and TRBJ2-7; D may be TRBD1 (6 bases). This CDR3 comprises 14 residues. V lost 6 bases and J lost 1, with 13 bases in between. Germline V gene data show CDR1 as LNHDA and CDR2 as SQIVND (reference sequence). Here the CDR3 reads CASSRRDNSYEQYF. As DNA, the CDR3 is TGTGCCAGTAGCCGCCGGGACAATTCCTACGAGCAGTACTTC.

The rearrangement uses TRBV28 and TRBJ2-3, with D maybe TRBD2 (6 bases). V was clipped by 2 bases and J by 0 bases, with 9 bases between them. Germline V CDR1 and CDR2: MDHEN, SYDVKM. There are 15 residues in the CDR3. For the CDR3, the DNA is TGTGCCAGCAGTTTAGCGGGAAGAAGCACAGATACGCAGTATTTT. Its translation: CASSLAGRSTDTQYF.

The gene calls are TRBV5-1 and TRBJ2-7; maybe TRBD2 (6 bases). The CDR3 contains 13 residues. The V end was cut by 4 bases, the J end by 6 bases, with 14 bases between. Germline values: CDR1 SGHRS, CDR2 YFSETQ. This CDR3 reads CASSQGTSIEQYF. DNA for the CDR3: TGCGCCAGCAGCCAAGGGACTTCTATCGAGCAGTACTTC.

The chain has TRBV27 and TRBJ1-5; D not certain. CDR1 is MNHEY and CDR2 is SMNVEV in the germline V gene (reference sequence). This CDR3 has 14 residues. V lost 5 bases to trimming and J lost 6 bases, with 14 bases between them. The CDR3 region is CASSPGRGIQPQHF. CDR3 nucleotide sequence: TGTGCCAGCAGTCCCGGACGGGGTATTCAGCCCCAGCATTTT.

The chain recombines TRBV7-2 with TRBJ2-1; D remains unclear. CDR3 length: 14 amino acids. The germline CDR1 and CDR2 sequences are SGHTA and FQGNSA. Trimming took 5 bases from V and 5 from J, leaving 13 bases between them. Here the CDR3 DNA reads TGTGCCAGCAGCCCCTTGGGTAGGCACAATGAGCAGTTCTTC. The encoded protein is CASSPLGRHNEQFF.

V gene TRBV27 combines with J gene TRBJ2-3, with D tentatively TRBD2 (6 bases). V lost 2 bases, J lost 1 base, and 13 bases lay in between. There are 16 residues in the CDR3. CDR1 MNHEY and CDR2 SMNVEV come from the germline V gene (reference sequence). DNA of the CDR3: TGTGCCAGCAGTTTAGAGCGGGTTCGCCGCACAGATACGCAGTATTTT. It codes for CASSLERVRRTDTQYF.

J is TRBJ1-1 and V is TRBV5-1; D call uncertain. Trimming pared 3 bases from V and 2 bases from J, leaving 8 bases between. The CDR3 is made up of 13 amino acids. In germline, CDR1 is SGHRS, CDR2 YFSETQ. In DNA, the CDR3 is TGCGCCAGCAGCTCGAACCCCAACACTGAAGCTTTCTTT. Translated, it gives CASSSNPNTEAFF.

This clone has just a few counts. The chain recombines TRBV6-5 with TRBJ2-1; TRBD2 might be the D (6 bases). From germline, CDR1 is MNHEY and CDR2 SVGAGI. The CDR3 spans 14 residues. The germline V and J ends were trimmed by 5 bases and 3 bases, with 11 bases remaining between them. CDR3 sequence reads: CASSAGNFYNEQFF. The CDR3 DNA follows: TGTGCCAGCAGTGCGGGGAACTTCTACAATGAGCAGTTCTTC.

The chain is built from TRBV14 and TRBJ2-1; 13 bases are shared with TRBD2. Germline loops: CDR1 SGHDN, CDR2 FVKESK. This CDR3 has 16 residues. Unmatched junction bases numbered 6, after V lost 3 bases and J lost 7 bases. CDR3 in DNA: TGTGCCAGCAGCCAGTGGACTAGCGGGAGCAGGAATGAGCAGTTCTTC. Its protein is CASSQWTSGSRNEQFF.

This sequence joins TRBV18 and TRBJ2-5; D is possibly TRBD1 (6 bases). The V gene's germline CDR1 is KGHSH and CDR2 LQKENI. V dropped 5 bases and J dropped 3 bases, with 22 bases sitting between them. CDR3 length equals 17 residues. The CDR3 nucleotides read TGTGCCAGCTCATCAGTAGGACAGCAGATGAGAAAAGAGACCCAGTACTTC. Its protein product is CASSSVGQQMRKETQYF.

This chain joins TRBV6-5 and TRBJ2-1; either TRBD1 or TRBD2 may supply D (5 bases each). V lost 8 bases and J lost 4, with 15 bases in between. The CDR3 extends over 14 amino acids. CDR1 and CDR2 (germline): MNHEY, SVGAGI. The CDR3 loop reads CASERGTRYNEQFF. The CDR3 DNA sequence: TGTGCCAGCGAAAGGGGCACTAGGTACAATGAGCAGTTCTTC.

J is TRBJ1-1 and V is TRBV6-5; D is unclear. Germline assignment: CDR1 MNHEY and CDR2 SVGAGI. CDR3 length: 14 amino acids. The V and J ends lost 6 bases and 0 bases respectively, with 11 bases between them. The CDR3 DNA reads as TGTGCCAGCAGGGCCAGACACCTGAACACTGAAGCTTTCTTT. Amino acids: CASRARHLNTEAFF.

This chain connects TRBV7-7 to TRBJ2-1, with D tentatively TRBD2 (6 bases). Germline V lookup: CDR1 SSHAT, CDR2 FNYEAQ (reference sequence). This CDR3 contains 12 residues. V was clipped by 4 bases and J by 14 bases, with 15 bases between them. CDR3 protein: CASSSPGLPEFF. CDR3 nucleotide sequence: TGTGCCAGCAGCTCCCCGGGACTTCCCGAGTTCTTC.

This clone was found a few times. The CDR3 region has the DNA TGTGCCATCAGTGGAGGGGGACTAGCGGGAGGTCGGGAGGACATTCAGTACTTC. Translated: CAISGGGLAGGREDIQYF. The chain joins TRBV10-3 to TRBJ2-4; 15 bases map to TRBD2. The V gene end was trimmed by 4 bases and the J gene end by 8 bases; junction bases not matched to a gene: 12. The CDR3 contains 18 residues. Germline CDR1 and CDR2: ENHRY and SYGVKD.

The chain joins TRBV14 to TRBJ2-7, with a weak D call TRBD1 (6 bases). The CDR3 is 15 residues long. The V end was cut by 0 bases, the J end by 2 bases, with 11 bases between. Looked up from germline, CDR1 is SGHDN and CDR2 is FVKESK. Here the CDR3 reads CASSQDRDTPYEQYF. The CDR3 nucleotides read TGTGCCAGCAGCCAAGACCGGGACACCCCCTACGAGCAGTACTTC.

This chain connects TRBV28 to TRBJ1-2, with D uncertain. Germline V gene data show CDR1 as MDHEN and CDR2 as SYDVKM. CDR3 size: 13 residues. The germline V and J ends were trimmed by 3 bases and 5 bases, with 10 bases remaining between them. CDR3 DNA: TGTGCCAGCAGTTTTTTGAGAGATTATGGCTACACCTTC. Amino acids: CASSFLRDYGYTF.

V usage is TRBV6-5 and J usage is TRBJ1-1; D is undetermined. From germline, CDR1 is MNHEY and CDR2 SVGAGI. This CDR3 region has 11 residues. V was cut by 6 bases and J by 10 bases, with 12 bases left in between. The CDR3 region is CASSNGDGAFF. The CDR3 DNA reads TGTGCCAGCAGCAACGGGGATGGAGCTTTCTTT.

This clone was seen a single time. This CDR3 is CSVEAGRVNGNTIYF. The CDR3 DNA reads as TGCAGCGTTGAAGCGGGTAGGGTAAATGGAAACACCATATATTTT. This rearrangement joins TRBV29-1 to TRBJ1-3; D is unresolved. V was clipped by 1 base and J by 3 bases, with 13 bases between them. CDR3 size: 15 residues. In germline, CDR1 is SQVTM, CDR2 ANQGSEA.

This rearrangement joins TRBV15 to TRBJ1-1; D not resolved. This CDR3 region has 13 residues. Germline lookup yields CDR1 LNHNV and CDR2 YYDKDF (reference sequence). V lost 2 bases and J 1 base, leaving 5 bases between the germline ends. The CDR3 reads CATSRQANTEAFF. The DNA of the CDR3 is TGTGCCACCAGCAGACAGGCGAACACTGAAGCTTTCTTT.

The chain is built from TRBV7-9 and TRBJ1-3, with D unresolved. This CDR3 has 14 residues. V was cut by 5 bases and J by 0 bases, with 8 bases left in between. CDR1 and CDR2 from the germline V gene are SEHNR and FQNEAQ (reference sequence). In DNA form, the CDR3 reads TGTGCCAGCAGCCAGACACTCTCTGGAAACACCATATATTTT. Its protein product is CASSQTLSGNTIYF.

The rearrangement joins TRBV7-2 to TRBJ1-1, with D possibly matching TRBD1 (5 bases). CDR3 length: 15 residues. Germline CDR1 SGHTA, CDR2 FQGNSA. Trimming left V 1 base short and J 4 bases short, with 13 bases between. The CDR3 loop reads CASSLDGGRGTEAFF. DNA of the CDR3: TGTGCCAGCAGCTTAGATGGGGGGAGGGGCACTGAAGCTTTCTTT.

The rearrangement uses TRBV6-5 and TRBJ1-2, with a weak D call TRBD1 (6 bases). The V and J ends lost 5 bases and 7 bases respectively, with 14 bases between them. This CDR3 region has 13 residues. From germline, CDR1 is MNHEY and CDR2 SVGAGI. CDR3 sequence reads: CASSRTGTTGYTF. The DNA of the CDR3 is TGTGCCAGCAGTCGTACAGGGACTACTGGCTACACCTTC.

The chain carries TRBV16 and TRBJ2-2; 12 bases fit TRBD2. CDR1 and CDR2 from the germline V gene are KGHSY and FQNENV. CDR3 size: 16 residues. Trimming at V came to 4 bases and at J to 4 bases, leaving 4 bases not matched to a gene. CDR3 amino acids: CASSPLAGGITGELFF. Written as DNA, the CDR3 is TGTGCCAGCAGCCCTCTAGCGGGAGGGATCACCGGGGAGCTGTTTTTT. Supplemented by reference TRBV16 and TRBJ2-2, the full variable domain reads GEEVAQTPKHLVRGEGQKAKLYCAPIKGHSYVFWYQQVLKNEFKFLISFQNENVFDETGMPKERFSAKCLPNSPCSLEIQATKLEDSAVYFCASSPLAGGITGELFFGEGSRLTVL.

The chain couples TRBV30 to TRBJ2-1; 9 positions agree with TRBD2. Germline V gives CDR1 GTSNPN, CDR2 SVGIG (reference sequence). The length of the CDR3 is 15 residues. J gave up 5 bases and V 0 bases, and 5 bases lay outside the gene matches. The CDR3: CAWSVETSGNNEQFF. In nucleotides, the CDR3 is TGTGCCTGGAGTGTTGAGACTAGCGGAAACAATGAGCAGTTCTTC.

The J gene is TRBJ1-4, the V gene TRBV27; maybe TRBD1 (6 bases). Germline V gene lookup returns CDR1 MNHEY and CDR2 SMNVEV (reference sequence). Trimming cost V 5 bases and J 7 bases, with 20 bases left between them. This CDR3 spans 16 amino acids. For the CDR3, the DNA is TGTGCCAGCAGTCCCATATTACAGGGAGGTGGTGAAAAACTGTTTTTT. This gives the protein CASSPILQGGGEKLFF.

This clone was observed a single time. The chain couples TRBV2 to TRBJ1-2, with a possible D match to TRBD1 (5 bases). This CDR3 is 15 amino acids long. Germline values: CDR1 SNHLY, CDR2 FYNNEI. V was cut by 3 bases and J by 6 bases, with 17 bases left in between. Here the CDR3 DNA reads TGTGCCAGCAGTGATAGGGGTTATGGACTCAATGGCTACACCTTC. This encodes CASSDRGYGLNGYTF.

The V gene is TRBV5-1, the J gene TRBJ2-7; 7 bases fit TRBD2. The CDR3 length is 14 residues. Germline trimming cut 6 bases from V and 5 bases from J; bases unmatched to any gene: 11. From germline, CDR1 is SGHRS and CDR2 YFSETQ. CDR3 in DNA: TGCGCCAGCACGGGTGGCGGGAGTCTCGACGAGCAGTACTTC. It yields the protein CASTGGGSLDEQYF.